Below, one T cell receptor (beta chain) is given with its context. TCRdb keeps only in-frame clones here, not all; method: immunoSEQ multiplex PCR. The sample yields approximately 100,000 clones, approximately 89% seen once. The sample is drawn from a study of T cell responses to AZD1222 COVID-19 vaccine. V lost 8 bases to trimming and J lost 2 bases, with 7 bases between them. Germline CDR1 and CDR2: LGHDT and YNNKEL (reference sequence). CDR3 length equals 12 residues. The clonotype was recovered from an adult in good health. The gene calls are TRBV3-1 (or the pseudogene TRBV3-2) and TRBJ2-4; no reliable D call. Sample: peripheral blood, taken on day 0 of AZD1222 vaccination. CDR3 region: CASHLTKNIQYF. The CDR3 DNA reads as TGTGCCAGCCACCTCACCAAAAACATTCAGTACTTC.